This T cell receptor beta chain was obtained from a study of cytomegalovirus exposure and HLA in healthy donors. Primers: 60 Vbeta forward and 13 Jbeta reverse. TCRdb keeps only in-frame clones here, not all; method: immunoSEQ multiplex PCR. The sample holds roughly 100,000 clones, around 80% seen once. In the case of this clone: Its antigen remains unidentified.

Study-wide results and caveats: The only immune exposure information that was available was CMV serostatus.

The CDR3 length is 13 residues. Between the trimmed V and J ends, which lost 4 bases and 0 bases, there was a span of 5 bases. Germline V gene sequence: CDR1 SGDLS, CDR2 YYNGEE. The chain has TRBV9 and TRBJ2-1, with D uncertain. Sequencing input: PBMCs. This clonotype was sampled from a man in his forties in good health and CMV-seronegative. The CDR3 coding sequence is TGTGCCAGCAGCCGGAGCTCCTACAATGAGCAGTTCTTC. Translating gives CASSRSSYNEQFF.